This entry describes one T cell receptor beta chain. Its specific antigen is unknown. No base quality information exists; no much larger clone differs at one position. TCRbeta CDR3 regions were amplified from genomic DNA using the immunoSEQ Assay, a bias-controlled multiplex PCR. Under the source paper's analysis protocol: Nucleated cell counts per sample were estimated from amplification of reference gene primers within the assay. To quantify the absolute abundance of each unique TCRbeta CDR3 rearrangement, sequence reads were collapsed and filtered. Productive Simpson clonality was computed per sample as the square root of Simpson's diversity index over productive rearrangements. The immuneACCESS repertoire file appears here via TCRdb, limited to in-frame rearrangements. These files lack a portion of the clones; in checked studies, under half of the deficit traces to unresolved V genes, and the cause of the others is not known. V and J calls and clone size are given by that table; D and trimming were obtained from the DNA. The sample includes 50,000 to 65,000 clones, with roughly 90% observed a single time. 3.1% of the sample comes from the top ten.

Whole blood was collected in K2EDTA tubes by collaborating institutions according to the institutions' own protocols. For TCRbeta analysis, collaborators shipped samples as frozen whole blood, isolated PBMCs, or DNA extracted from either of those sample types. This sample is drawn from a study of blood T cell repertoires in COVID-19 (dated by TCRdb to between 2020 and 2021). Regarding the complete study: Collaborator samples came from the United States, Italy and Spain and covered acute and convalescent phases of COVID-19. The material from the prospective study consisted of cDNA or gDNA derived from T cells, B-cell-depleted T cells, or PBMCs. Deeply sampled blood TCRbeta repertoires from subjects exposed to, actively infected with, or recovered from COVID-19 were included in the dataset. A freely available public database, intended as a resource for researchers studying the immune response to SARS-CoV-2, is where the repertoires were released. Samples came from the ongoing ImmuneRACE study (first 160 participants) plus 1,254 subjects from 6 global collaborators. Nearly every sample came with metadata listing a de-identified subject ID, COVID-19 status, age in years and sex. HLA class I and class II types, where available, came from metadata supplied by the sample provider rather than from assay-based typing.

Study-wide findings and limitations: Clinical and demographic metadata were provided uncurated, with the amount varying by source and participant.

The sequencing sample was made of peripheral blood. This TCR was recovered from a man between 50 and 59 years old with acute or convalescent COVID-19.

CDR3 loop: CASSQDLGATNEKLFF. The nucleotides read TGTGCCAGCAGCCAAGATCTTGGGGCGACTAATGAAAAACTGTTTTTT. This receptor chain uses TRBV4-2 and TRBJ1-4; the D segment could be TRBD1, given 5 matching bases. The CDR3 runs 16 amino acids, cysteine and phenylalanine included. The retained sequence is limited to the CDR3, 48 bases, with the frame set at the first base. Reading the germline V gene gives CDR1 LGHNA and CDR2 YNFKEQ. At the junction V is shortened by 0 bases and J by 2 bases, with 10 bases in between.